This entry features one T cell receptor (beta chain) sequence. Germline V lookup: CDR1 LNHDA, CDR2 SQIVND (reference sequence). CDR3 length: 16 residues. J gave up 2 bases and V 5 bases, and 9 bases lay outside the gene matches. Run at survey level, the immunoSEQ assay was version v3.0. The method was immunoSEQ multiplex PCR; TCRdb's version includes in-frame clones alone and lacks a portion of them. There are about 15,000 clones in the sample; roughly 75% occur only once, and 14% lies in the top ten. The sample comes from a study of long-term antiretroviral therapy in people with HIV. The sample here was unsorted PBMCs, taken 1.5 years before starting antiretroviral therapy. The chain uses TRBV19 and TRBJ1-2; 9 bases map to TRBD1. The receptor was isolated from a woman in her fifties or sixties with HIV. The CDR3 DNA reads as TGTGCCAGTAGTCCCCTCACAGGGGGCAAAAACTATGGCTACACCTTC. Protein sequence: CASSPLTGGKNYGYTF.